The 19 T cell receptor beta chains given below trace back to one sample, sequenced in a study of blood T cell repertoires in COVID-19. Clones were sequenced by immunoSEQ multiplex PCR, and TCRdb holds only the in-frame ones, with some missing. This sample has roughly 260,000 clones; 88% occur once, and the top ten carry approximately 4.3%. Sample: peripheral blood. The receptors were sampled from a man in his fifties or sixties who had recovered from COVID-19.

The chain employs TRBV7-2 and TRBJ1-6, with D perhaps matching TRBD1 (5 bases). V was shortened by 5 bases and J by 14 bases, with 13 bases between the two germline ends. Germline CDR1 reads SGHTA; CDR2 reads FQGNSA. This CDR3 region has 12 residues. CDR3 coding DNA: TGTGCCAGCAGCCAAGACAGAACATCCCTCCACTTT. Translation gives CASSQDRTSLHF. The variable domain in full, completed from reference TRBV7-2 and TRBJ1-6, reads GAGVSQSPSNKVTEKGKDVELRCDPISGHTALYWYRQSLGQGLEFLIYFQGNSAPDKSGLPSDRFSAERTGGSVSTLTIQRTQQEDSAVYLCASSQDRTSLHFGNGTRLTVT.

The rearrangement joins TRBV27 to TRBJ1-2; D is uncertain. In germline, CDR1 is MNHEY, CDR2 SMNVEV (reference sequence). The CDR3 spans 14 residues. With 5 bases removed from V and 6 bases from J, the gap between germline ends came to 16 bases. CDR3 DNA: TGTGCCAGCAGTGGTAGTTCTGATGATCATGGCTACACCTTC. Protein: CASSGSSDDHGYTF.

The V call is TRBV15, the J call TRBJ2-7; TRBD2 might be the D (5 bases). V was pared by 0 bases and J by 7 bases, with 16 bases between. The CDR3 consists of 15 residues. Germline CDR1 reads LNHNV; CDR2 reads YYDKDF (reference sequence). CDR3 in DNA: TGTGCCACCAGCAGAGATCCCCGAGCGGACCGGGAGCAGTACTTC. Its protein is CATSRDPRADREQYF.

The chain combines TRBV5-1 with TRBJ1-1; tentatively, D is TRBD1 (5 bases). The CDR3 runs to 12 residues. V was trimmed by 4 bases and J by 11 bases, leaving 15 bases between them. Germline loops: CDR1 SGHRS, CDR2 YFSETQ. CDR3: CASSPGTGGAFF. The CDR3 coding sequence is TGCGCCAGCAGCCCTGGGACGGGAGGGGCTTTCTTT. Looking up the rest from reference TRBV5-1 and TRBJ1-1 gives the full variable domain: KAGVTQTPRYLIKTRGQQVTLSCSPISGHRSVSWYQQTPGQGLQFLFEYFSETQRNKGNFPGRFSGRQFSNSRSEMNVSTLELGDSALYLCASSPGTGGAFFGQGTRLTVV.

V gene TRBV4-1 combines with J gene TRBJ2-7; TRBD2 agrees at 7 bases. CDR1 and CDR2 (germline): MGHRA, YSYEKL. The CDR3 loop spans 17 amino acids. Trimming at V came to 1 base and at J to 5 bases, leaving 14 bases not matched to a gene. The CDR3 spells CASSQGYGVGGTHEQYF. DNA for the CDR3: TGCGCCAGCAGCCAAGGCTACGGGGTGGGGGGGACCCACGAGCAGTACTTC.

The CDR3 nucleotides read TGCGCCAGCAGCCTAACAAGACAACGGGAGCTGTTTTTT. It is translated as CASSLTRQRELFF. The chain combines TRBV5-1 with TRBJ2-2; D unresolved. CDR1 is SGHRS, CDR2 YFSETQ, per germline. V gave up 4 bases and J gave up 9 bases, with 13 bases separating them. The CDR3 extends over 13 amino acids.

V gene TRBV6-5 combines with J gene TRBJ2-5, with TRBD1 identical over 10 bases. V lost 6 bases and J lost 3; bases outside the gene matches: 7. The CDR3 sequence is 15 residues long. The germline V gene encodes CDR1 MNHEY and CDR2 SVGAGI. Here the CDR3 reads CASRLGQGGKETQYF. CDR3 nucleotides: TGTGCCAGCAGACTAGGACAGGGGGGCAAAGAGACCCAGTACTTC.

The rearrangement joins TRBV3-1 (or the pseudogene TRBV3-2) to TRBJ1-1, with D uncertain. With 3 bases removed from V and 4 bases from J, the gap between germline ends came to 15 bases. The germline V gene has CDR1 LGHDT and CDR2 YNNKEL (reference sequence). There are 15 residues in the CDR3. CDR3 protein: CASSHSTRRTTEAFF. The CDR3 DNA is TGTGCCAGCAGCCACTCAACCAGGAGGACCACTGAAGCTTTCTTT.

The chain has TRBV5-1 and TRBJ2-5; TRBD2 might be the D (6 bases). Germline lookup yields CDR1 SGHRS and CDR2 YFSETQ. V was clipped by 0 bases and J by 2 bases, with 11 bases between them. This CDR3 comprises 15 residues. CDR3 amino acids: CASSLAAGRQETQYF. As DNA, the CDR3 is TGCGCCAGCAGCTTGGCTGCGGGGAGGCAAGAGACCCAGTACTTC.

The chain carries TRBV7-9 and TRBJ1-1; the D gene is possibly TRBD1 (6 bases). Germline V gives CDR1 SEHNR, CDR2 FQNEAQ (reference sequence). The CDR3 loop spans 18 amino acids. Trimming took off 1 base at V and 4 bases at J, with 22 bases between the two ends. CDR3 amino acids: CASSLVQTGRGVITEAFF. DNA for the CDR3: TGTGCCAGCAGCTTAGTCCAAACAGGGAGGGGGGTGATCACTGAAGCTTTCTTT.

This clone appeared a single time. This chain's CDR3 is CASSLTSGGLSYNEQFF. CDR3 nucleotides: TGTGCCAGCAGCCTGACTAGCGGGGGGCTCTCCTACAATGAGCAGTTCTTC. V is TRBV12-1 and J is TRBJ2-1; the table assigns TRBD2, which was not confirmed against the DNA. TRBV12-1 is designated a pseudogene. CDR3 length equals 17 residues.

The chain links TRBV6-5 to TRBJ2-7; 9 bases are a match to TRBD1. Germline CDR1 is MNHEY and CDR2 is SVGAGI. CDR3 length: 15 amino acids. J lost 3 bases, V lost 5 bases, and 8 bases had no gene match. CDR3 region: CASSMPGQGIYEQYF. As DNA, the CDR3 is TGTGCCAGCAGTATGCCGGGACAGGGAATCTACGAGCAGTACTTC.

The V call is TRBV27, the J call TRBJ2-1, with 8 nucleotides matching TRBD2. This CDR3 is built from 18 residues. Germline assignment: CDR1 MNHEY and CDR2 SMNVEV (reference sequence). The V gene end was trimmed by 7 bases and the J gene end by 8 bases; junction bases not matched to a gene: 22. Written as DNA, the CDR3 is TGTGCCAGCACCCGAACCCCGCCGGGACTAGTCCGCCATGATGAGCAGTTCTTC. It translates to CASTRTPPGLVRHDEQFF.

The rearrangement joins TRBV7-3 to TRBJ2-1; possibly TRBD2 for D (5 bases). Trimming pared 4 bases from V and 9 bases from J, leaving 16 bases between. The CDR3 is 14 residues long. Germline assignment: CDR1 SGHTA and CDR2 FQGTGA. The CDR3 coding sequence is TGTGCCAGCAGCTCTAACGGACGGGGTATTGAGCAGTTCTTC. It codes for CASSSNGRGIEQFF.

The rearrangement links TRBV24-1 to TRBJ1-2; D ambiguous. The germline V gene has CDR1 KGHDR and CDR2 SFDVKD. The V gene lost 4 bases and the J gene lost 6 bases, with 14 bases spanning the gap. This CDR3 spans 14 amino acids. CDR3 DNA sequence: TGTGCCACCAGTGACCATACGGGGTCGGATGGCTACACCTTC. Protein: CATSDHTGSDGYTF.

The chain links TRBV7-6 to TRBJ2-3, with 14 bases fitting TRBD2. CDR3 size: 18 residues. The germline V gene encodes CDR1 SGHVS and CDR2 FNYEAQ. V shed 5 bases and J 1 base; nucleotides not matched to a gene: 8. CDR3 nucleotides: TGTGCCAGCAGCCCGAGACTAGCGGGGGGGCCTGGCACAGATACGCAGTATTTT. Its translation is CASSPRLAGGPGTDTQYF.

The J gene is TRBJ2-1, the V gene TRBV19; 14 bases are a match to TRBD2. Trimming at V came to 5 bases and at J to 11 bases, leaving 8 bases not matched to a gene. Germline values: CDR1 LNHDA, CDR2 SQIVND (reference sequence). CDR3 length: 15 residues. CDR3 coding DNA: TGTGCCAGTAGTTCCGTGACTAGCGGGGGGGAGAAGCAGTTCTTC. This encodes CASSSVTSGGEKQFF.

The V and J genes are TRBV7-2 and TRBJ2-7, with D unresolved. Deletions cut 2 bases from V and 2 bases from J, with 10 bases between. Germline V CDR1 and CDR2: SGHTA, FQGNSA. The CDR3 is 14 amino acids. The CDR3 DNA follows: TGTGCCAGCAGCTTACGTCAGTCCACCTACGAGCAGTACTTC. This codes for CASSLRQSTYEQYF.

This clone was counted a single time. J is TRBJ1-1 and V is TRBV7-2; TRBD1 might be the D (6 bases). V dropped 5 bases and J dropped 4 bases, with 14 bases sitting between them. Germline CDR1 is SGHTA and CDR2 is FQGNSA. The CDR3 consists of 14 residues. The CDR3 region is CASSLQGGVTEAFF. The CDR3 DNA reads TGTGCCAGCAGCCTACAGGGTGGTGTCACTGAAGCTTTCTTT.